These 15 T cell receptor beta chains came from one sample sequenced in a study of blood T cell repertoires in COVID-19. The method was immunoSEQ multiplex PCR; TCRdb's version includes in-frame clones alone and lacks a portion of them. The data hold about 160,000 clones, with about 85% observed a single time. Sequenced sample: peripheral blood. The receptors here all came from a woman aged 50 to 60 with COVID-19, enrolled during active disease.

The chain has TRBV14 and TRBJ2-7; no reliable D call. This CDR3 spans 14 amino acids. Germline V gene data show CDR1 as SGHDN and CDR2 as FVKESK. The V end was cut by 5 bases, the J end by 2 bases, with 13 bases between. The CDR3, as DNA: TGTGCCAGCAGCGACATTGGCACCCCCTACGAGCAGTACTTC. Encoded protein: CASSDIGTPYEQYF.

This clone was detected once. The V and J genes are TRBV30 and TRBJ2-7; D possibly corresponds to TRBD2 (5 bases). V was pared by 3 bases and J by 4 bases, with 10 bases between. Germline lookup yields CDR1 GTSNPN and CDR2 SVGIG (reference sequence). The CDR3 contains 12 residues. CDR3 DNA sequence: TGTGCCTGGAGGGACTCAGGTTACGAGCAGTACTTC. Amino acids: CAWRDSGYEQYF.

The V call is TRBV19, the J call TRBJ1-5; the D gene is possibly TRBD1 (6 bases). The ends were cut back, 7 bases at V and 2 bases at J, with 24 bases in the middle. The germline V gene encodes CDR1 LNHDA and CDR2 SQIVND (reference sequence). The CDR3 runs 18 residues. The DNA of the CDR3 is TGTGCCAGTACGAACCGGGACACCGACTTCCGGGGCAATCAGCCCCAGCATTTT. It encodes CASTNRDTDFRGNQPQHF.

The chain recombines TRBV5-1 with TRBJ1-6; D gene ambiguous. Between the trimmed V and J ends, which lost 0 bases and 10 bases, there was a span of 11 bases. The V gene's germline CDR1 is SGHRS and CDR2 YFSETQ. The CDR3 length is 14 residues. CDR3 in DNA: TGCGCCAGCAGCTTGGGGGGAGGAGGATCACCCCTCCACTTT. Its translation is CASSLGGGGSPLHF.

This chain connects TRBV6-6 to TRBJ2-1; 8 positions match TRBD2. CDR1 MNHNY and CDR2 SVGAGI come from the germline V gene (reference sequence). The CDR3 contains 15 residues. J gave up 10 bases and V 0 bases, and 8 bases lay outside the gene matches. The CDR3 reads CASSYSKDSGGEQFF. CDR3 sequence (DNA): TGTGCCAGCAGTTACTCGAAGGACTCGGGGGGGGAGCAGTTCTTC.

Of note for this clone: An end of the junction differs from the germline gene, which may be a read error. J is TRBJ2-1 and V is TRBV3-1 (or the pseudogene TRBV3-2); D gene ambiguous. The CDR3 contains 13 residues. The germline CDR1 and CDR2 sequences are LGHDT and YNNKEL (reference sequence). The CDR3 DNA reads as TGTGTCAGCAGCCAAGCTTTGGGCGATGAGCAGTTCTTC. It yields the protein CVSSQALGDEQFF.

The rearrangement links TRBV14 to TRBJ2-5; no clear D. Germline lookup yields CDR1 SGHDN and CDR2 FVKESK. Trimming took off 0 bases at V and 1 base at J, with 12 bases between the two ends. CDR3 length: 16 residues. In DNA form, the CDR3 reads TGTGCCAGCAGCCAAGATCCCGCGGATACCCAAGAGACCCAGTACTTC. Translated, it gives CASSQDPADTQETQYF.

The rearrangement joins TRBV18 to TRBJ1-5; the D is unclear. Germline V gene data show CDR1 as KGHSH and CDR2 as LQKENI. Trimming left V 3 bases short and J 2 bases short, with 5 bases between. The CDR3 extends over 13 amino acids. The DNA of the CDR3 is TGTGCCAGCTCACCTGGAGGCAATCAGCCCCAGCATTTT. It translates to CASSPGGNQPQHF.

The V call is TRBV2, the J call TRBJ2-5; 12 nucleotides line up with TRBD2. CDR3 size: 14 residues. The V gene's germline CDR1 is SNHLY and CDR2 FYNNEI. V lost 8 bases to trimming and J lost 1 base; unmatched junction nucleotides: 2. CDR3 nucleotides: TGTGCCAGCCCACTAGCGGGGGGCCAAGAGACCCAGTACTTC. This sequence encodes CASPLAGGQETQYF.

This chain uses TRBV12-5 with TRBJ2-2, with D possibly being TRBD2 (5 bases). The V gene lost 6 bases and the J gene lost 0 bases, with 5 bases spanning the gap. The CDR3 has 13 amino acids. Germline-derived CDR1 and CDR2 are LGHNT and FRNRAP. The CDR3 here is CASGGANTGELFF. The CDR3 DNA is TGTGCTAGTGGGGGAGCGAACACCGGGGAGCTGTTTTTT. The full variable domain, rest sourced from reference TRBV12-5 and TRBJ2-2, is DARVTQTPRHKVTEMGQEVTMRCQPILGHNTVFWYRQTMMQGLELLAYFRNRAPLDDSGMPKDRFSAEMPDATLATLKIQPSEPRDSAVYFCASGGANTGELFFGEGSRLTVL.

The V and J genes are TRBV6-2 or TRBV6-3 and TRBJ2-1; D might be TRBD1 (5 bases). Germline V lookup: CDR1 MNHEY, CDR2 SVGEGT. V was shortened by 5 bases and J by 3 bases, with 8 bases between the two germline ends. The CDR3 length is 13 residues. The CDR3 DNA sequence: TGTGCCAGCAGTAAGACAGACTACAATGAGCAGTTCTTC. It translates to CASSKTDYNEQFF.

V usage is TRBV10-1 and J usage is TRBJ2-1; 8 bases fit TRBD1. The CDR3 consists of 16 residues. The junction had 6 bases not matched to a gene; V was cut back by 2 bases and J by 3 bases. The germline V gene has CDR1 WNHNN and CDR2 SYGVQD (reference sequence). CDR3 sequence reads: CASSEKQGGNYNEQFF. In DNA form, the CDR3 reads TGCGCCAGCAGTGAGAAACAGGGGGGAAACTACAATGAGCAGTTCTTC.

V and J are TRBV10-3 and TRBJ2-7; 8 bases map to TRBD2. Germline CDR1 reads ENHRY; CDR2 reads SYGVKD. The trim removed 2 bases at V and 1 base at J, leaving 4 bases unmatched. This CDR3 is built from 15 residues. The DNA for the CDR3 is TGTGCCATCAGTGAGGGTCTAGCGGGTTCCTACGAGCAGTACTTC. This encodes CAISEGLAGSYEQYF.

The chain is built from TRBV30 and TRBJ1-1; no clear D gene. Trimming pared 4 bases from V and 1 base from J, leaving 10 bases between. The CDR3 has 13 amino acids. The germline gives CDR1 GTSNPN, CDR2 SVGIG (reference sequence). Written as DNA, the CDR3 is TGTGCCTGGATCCGAGCGGAGAACACTGAAGCTTTCTTT. Translation gives CAWIRAENTEAFF.

This clone was recorded only once. The genes are TRBV24-1 and TRBJ2-1, with TRBD1 as a possible D gene (5 bases). V gave up 2 bases and J gave up 6 bases, with 7 bases separating them. The germline V gene encodes CDR1 KGHDR and CDR2 SFDVKD. CDR3 length: 13 amino acids. CDR3 amino acids: CATSDYRRNEQFF. DNA of the CDR3: TGTGCCACCAGTGATTACAGGCGCAATGAGCAGTTCTTC.